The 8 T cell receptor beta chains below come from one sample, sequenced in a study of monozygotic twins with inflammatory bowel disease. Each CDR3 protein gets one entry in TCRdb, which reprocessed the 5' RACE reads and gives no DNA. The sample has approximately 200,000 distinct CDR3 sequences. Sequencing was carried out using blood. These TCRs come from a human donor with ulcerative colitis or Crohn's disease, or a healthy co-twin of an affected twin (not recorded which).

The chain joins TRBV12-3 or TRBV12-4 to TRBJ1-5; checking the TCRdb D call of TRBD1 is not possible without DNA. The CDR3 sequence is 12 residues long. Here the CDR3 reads CASSPGPRPQHF.

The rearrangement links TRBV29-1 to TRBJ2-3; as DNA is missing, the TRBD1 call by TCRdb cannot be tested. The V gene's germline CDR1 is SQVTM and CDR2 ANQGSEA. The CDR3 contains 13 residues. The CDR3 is CSVVRDGRDTQYF.

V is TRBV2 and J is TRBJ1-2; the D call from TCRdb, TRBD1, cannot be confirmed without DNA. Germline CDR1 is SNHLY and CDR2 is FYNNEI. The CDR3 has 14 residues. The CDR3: CASLTGQGHYGYTF.

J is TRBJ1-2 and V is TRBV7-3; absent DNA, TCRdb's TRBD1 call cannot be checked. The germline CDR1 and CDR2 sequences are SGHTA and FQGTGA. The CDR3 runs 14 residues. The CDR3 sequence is CASSFGTRGDGYTF.

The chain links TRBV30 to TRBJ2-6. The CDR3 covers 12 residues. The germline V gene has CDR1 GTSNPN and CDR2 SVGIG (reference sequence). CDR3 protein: CAWMAGANVLTF.

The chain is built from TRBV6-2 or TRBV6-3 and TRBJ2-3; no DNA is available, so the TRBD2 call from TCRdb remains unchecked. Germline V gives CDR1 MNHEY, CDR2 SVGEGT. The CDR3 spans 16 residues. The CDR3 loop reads CASSPRGGAGGDTQYF.

CDR3 protein: CASIPLPGRASYEQYF. This chain uses TRBV21-1 with TRBJ2-7; the D call of TRBD1 rests on TCRdb alone, since no DNA is present to check it. TRBV21-1 is annotated as a pseudogene. The CDR3 consists of 16 residues.

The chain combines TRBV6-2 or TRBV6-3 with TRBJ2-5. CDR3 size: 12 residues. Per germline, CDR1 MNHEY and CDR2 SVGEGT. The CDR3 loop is CASSFRQETQYF.